This T cell receptor beta chain was sequenced in a study of blood T cell repertoires in COVID-19. In the study overall: T cells, B-cell-depleted T cells, or PBMCs supplied cDNA or gDNA.

Methods used by the authors: For nucleated cells, counts were estimated from reference gene primer amplification. Assay: immunoSEQ multiplex PCR; the TCRdb copy retains only in-frame clones and omits some. D and trimming were read from the DNA, whereas the V and J calls and clone size are those reported in that table. The profile shows approximately 500,000 clones, 80% to 90% of them singletons. Trimming removed 5 bases from V and 5 bases from J, with 9 bases in between. The CDR3 length is 13 residues. CDR1 and CDR2 (germline): LGHDT, YNNKEL (reference sequence). J is TRBJ2-2 and V is TRBV3-1 (or the pseudogene TRBV3-2); D uncertain. This clonotype was sampled from a human donor in a cohort sampled during active COVID-19. Sequences were obtained from peripheral blood. In DNA, the CDR3 is TGTGCCAGCAGCTTCCACAGTACCGGGGAGCTGTTTTTT. Translating gives CASSFHSTGELFF.